Listed below are T cell receptor beta chains from one sample, sequenced in a study of blood T cell repertoires in COVID-19. Only in-frame clones appear in the TCRdb table, and some are missing; sequencing was by immunoSEQ multiplex PCR. This sample has some 78,000 clones, with 84% found just once. The material sequenced was peripheral blood. The receptors derive from a man aged 45-65 years with acute or convalescent COVID-19. CDR3s include the opening cysteine and the closing phenylalanine or tryptophan. D genes are given only for firm matches. Clone sizes are given selectively: once, few, many, or a class where the clone is expanded.

CDR3 DNA: TGTGCCAGCAGTTACTCCCTAGCGGGGGGGCTCTACGAGCAGTACTTC
CDR3 protein: CASSYSLAGGLYEQYF
D gene: TRBD2
clone size: once
V gene: TRBV6-2/TRBV6-3
J gene: TRBJ2-7

CDR3 DNA: TGTGCCAGCAGCTTACTAGCGGGAGGCCAAAGCTCCTACAATGAGCAGTTCTTC
CDR3 protein: CASSLLAGGQSSYNEQFF
D gene: TRBD2
clone size: .
V gene: TRBV5-6
J gene: TRBJ2-1

CDR3 DNA: TGCGCCAGCAGCCAAGATTCCGCGGCGACCTACGAGCAGTACTTC
CDR3 protein: CASSQDSAATYEQYF
D gene: .
clone size: once
V gene: TRBV4-3
J gene: TRBJ2-7

CDR3 DNA: TGTGCCAGCAGGACAGGGACTAAAGGGAACACTGAAGCTTTCTTT
CDR3 protein: CASRTGTKGNTEAFF
D gene: TRBD1
clone size: .
V gene: TRBV19
J gene: TRBJ1-1

CDR3 DNA: TGTGCCATCAGTGAAACAGGGATGGGAAACACCATATATTTT
CDR3 protein: CAISETGMGNTIYF
D gene: .
clone size: .
V gene: TRBV10-3
J gene: TRBJ1-3

CDR3 DNA: TGTGCCAGCAGCCCATTAGCGGGTACATACAATGAGCAGTTCTTC
CDR3 protein: CASSPLAGTYNEQFF
D gene: TRBD2
clone size: .
V gene: TRBV11-1
J gene: TRBJ2-1

CDR3 DNA: TGTGCCAGCAGCCCGACCGACAGCCACTCCTACAATGAGCAGTTCTTC
CDR3 protein: CASSPTDSHSYNEQFF
D gene: .
clone size: .
V gene: TRBV13
J gene: TRBJ2-1

CDR3 DNA: TGCGCCAGCAGCCAAGAGTGGACAGGGGGCAACTATGGCTACACCTTC
CDR3 protein: CASSQEWTGGNYGYTF
D gene: TRBD1
clone size: .
V gene: TRBV4-3
J gene: TRBJ1-2

CDR3 DNA: TGCGCCAGCACTGTAGCGAACCAACAAGAGACCCAGTACTTC
CDR3 protein: CASTVANQQETQYF
D gene: .
clone size: .
V gene: TRBV10-2
J gene: TRBJ2-5

CDR3 DNA: TGTGCCAGCAGCGCCGCTAGCGGAAAAGAGACCCAGTACTTC
CDR3 protein: CASSAASGKETQYF
D gene: TRBD2
clone size: .
V gene: TRBV7-2
J gene: TRBJ2-5

CDR3 DNA: TGTGCCAGCAGCCCCCAAGCTGCAACTAATGAAAAACTGTTTTTT
CDR3 protein: CASSPQAATNEKLFF
D gene: .
clone size: .
V gene: TRBV9
J gene: TRBJ1-4

CDR3 DNA: TGCGCCAGCAGCCCGAGCAGGGCTAGCGGGGAGACCCAGTACTTC
CDR3 protein: CASSPSRASGETQYF
D gene: TRBD2
clone size: .
V gene: TRBV4-3
J gene: TRBJ2-5

CDR3 DNA: TGCGCCAGCAGCCGGGGCCAAGAGACCCAGTACTTC
CDR3 protein: CASSRGQETQYF
D gene: .
clone size: .
V gene: TRBV5-1
J gene: TRBJ2-5

CDR3 DNA: TGTGCCAGCGGGAGTGTGGGAGCTCAAGAGACCCAGTACTTC
CDR3 protein: CASGSVGAQETQYF
D gene: .
clone size: .
V gene: TRBV7-9
J gene: TRBJ2-5

CDR3 DNA: TGTGCCAGCAGCTTGCAGGACAGCTATGGCTACACCTTC
CDR3 protein: CASSLQDSYGYTF
D gene: .
clone size: .
V gene: TRBV5-5
J gene: TRBJ1-2

CDR3 DNA: TGTGCCATCAGTTCGATGACAGGGGGAAACACCATATATTTT
CDR3 protein: CAISSMTGGNTIYF
D gene: TRBD1
clone size: .
V gene: TRBV10-3
J gene: TRBJ1-3

CDR3 DNA: TGTGCCAGCAGCTTAGGGGTGGACAGCAACGCGAACACTGAAGCTTTCTTT
CDR3 protein: CASSLGVDSNANTEAFF
D gene: .
clone size: medium-sized
V gene: TRBV7-9
J gene: TRBJ1-1

CDR3 DNA: TGTGCCAGCAGTCCGCCCTTAGTACAGGGGCTACAGATTCTCACCTTC
CDR3 protein: CASSPPLVQGLQILTF
D gene: TRBD1
clone size: .
V gene: TRBV27
J gene: TRBJ1-2

CDR3 DNA: TGTGCCAGTAGTATCAAAATAGGGGCAGATACGCAGTATTTT
CDR3 protein: CASSIKIGADTQYF
D gene: .
clone size: .
V gene: TRBV19
J gene: TRBJ2-3

CDR3 DNA: TGTGCCACCAGCAGACGGGGGGGCCTGCTCAATGAGCAGTTCTTC
CDR3 protein: CATSRRGGLLNEQFF
D gene: TRBD2
clone size: .
V gene: TRBV15
J gene: TRBJ2-1

CDR3 DNA: TGTGCCATCAGTGTCTCACCGGGACAAAAATATGGCTACACCTTC
CDR3 protein: CAISVSPGQKYGYTF
D gene: .
clone size: once
V gene: TRBV10-3
J gene: TRBJ1-2

CDR3 DNA: TGTGCCAGCAGTTCAGGGGGCGAGCAGTACTTC
CDR3 protein: CASSSGGEQYF
D gene: TRBD1
clone size: .
V gene: TRBV6-5
J gene: TRBJ2-7

CDR3 DNA: TGCGCCAGCAGCAGAGGCAGCTACGAGCAGTACTTC
CDR3 protein: CASSRGSYEQYF
D gene: .
clone size: .
V gene: TRBV5-1
J gene: TRBJ2-7

CDR3 DNA: TGCGCCAGCAGCCAACATAGCGGGGCAAGGGAAGATACGCAGTATTTT
CDR3 protein: CASSQHSGAREDTQYF
D gene: TRBD2
clone size: .
V gene: TRBV4-3
J gene: TRBJ2-3

CDR3 DNA: TGTGCCAGCAGCTTATCGAGCGGGTCGCAGTTCTTC
CDR3 protein: CASSLSSGSQFF
D gene: .
clone size: .
V gene: TRBV11-3
J gene: TRBJ2-1

CDR3 DNA: TGTGCCAGCAGTTTAGCCTCCAGACTAGCGGGGATAACCTACGAGCAGTACTTC
CDR3 protein: CASSLASRLAGITYEQYF
D gene: TRBD2
clone size: .
V gene: TRBV28
J gene: TRBJ2-7

CDR3 DNA: TGCGCCAGCAGCCTACGTGGTAGCGGGCCCTCCTACGAGCAGTACTTC
CDR3 protein: CASSLRGSGPSYEQYF
D gene: TRBD2
clone size: .
V gene: TRBV5-1
J gene: TRBJ2-7

CDR3 DNA: TGTGCCATCACTGCCCGGGACAGCTTCACAGATACGCAGTATTTT
CDR3 protein: CAITARDSFTDTQYF
D gene: TRBD1
clone size: .
V gene: TRBV10-3
J gene: TRBJ2-3

CDR3 DNA: TGTGCCAGCAGCTATAATAGCGGGATAACGCCGCAGTATTTT
CDR3 protein: CASSYNSGITPQYF
D gene: TRBD2
clone size: .
V gene: TRBV11-2
J gene: TRBJ2-3

CDR3 DNA: TGTGCCAGCAGCTTCACCGGGACTAGCGATGAGCAGTTCTTC
CDR3 protein: CASSFTGTSDEQFF
D gene: TRBD2
clone size: .
V gene: TRBV5-6
J gene: TRBJ2-1

CDR3 DNA: TGTGCCAGTAGTCGAGGCCCGGGACTGGGGACGGATACGCAGTATTTT
CDR3 protein: CASSRGPGLGTDTQYF
D gene: .
clone size: .
V gene: TRBV19
J gene: TRBJ2-3

CDR3 DNA: TGTGCCAGCAGCTTGAGACAGCCAACCTATAATTCACCCCTCCACTTT
CDR3 protein: CASSLRQPTYNSPLHF
D gene: .
clone size: .
V gene: TRBV7-2
J gene: TRBJ1-6

CDR3 DNA: TGTGCCAGCAGAGCGGGATTTGAAGCTTTCTTT
CDR3 protein: CASRAGFEAFF
D gene: .
clone size: .
V gene: TRBV11-3
J gene: TRBJ1-1

CDR3 DNA: TGCGCCAGCAGTCACCCCGGTGGCAGGGGTAGCAATCAGCCCCAGCATTTT
CDR3 protein: CASSHPGGRGSNQPQHF
D gene: .
clone size: .
V gene: TRBV23-1
J gene: TRBJ1-5

CDR3 DNA: TGTGCCAGTAGTATCAGACAGGGGAGCTACGAGCAGTACTTC
CDR3 protein: CASSIRQGSYEQYF
D gene: TRBD1
clone size: .
V gene: TRBV19
J gene: TRBJ2-7

CDR3 DNA: TGTGCCAGCAGTTATCGGACAGGGGGCCGGAGAATGAACACTGAAGCTTTCTTT
CDR3 protein: CASSYRTGGRRMNTEAFF
D gene: TRBD1
clone size: .
V gene: TRBV6-2/TRBV6-3
J gene: TRBJ1-1

CDR3 DNA: TGCAGCGTTGCCGGGACTAGCAAAGAGACCCAGTACTTC
CDR3 protein: CSVAGTSKETQYF
D gene: TRBD2
clone size: .
V gene: TRBV29-1
J gene: TRBJ2-5

CDR3 DNA: TGTGCCAGCAGACCCGACAGGGTGCAAGGTGGTGAAAAACTGTTTTTT
CDR3 protein: CASRPDRVQGGEKLFF
D gene: TRBD1
clone size: .
V gene: TRBV2
J gene: TRBJ1-4

CDR3 DNA: TGTGCCAGCAGCTCAGACGGGAGCTCCTACAATGAGCAGTTCTTC
CDR3 protein: CASSSDGSSYNEQFF
D gene: .
clone size: .
V gene: TRBV7-6
J gene: TRBJ2-1

CDR3 DNA: TGTGCCTGGAGTGTAAACATCTATGGCTACACCTTC
CDR3 protein: CAWSVNIYGYTF
D gene: .
clone size: once
V gene: TRBV30
J gene: TRBJ1-2

CDR3 DNA: TGCAGCGTTGGAGGGGGGGACTATGGCTACACCTTC
CDR3 protein: CSVGGGDYGYTF
D gene: .
clone size: .
V gene: TRBV29-1
J gene: TRBJ1-2

CDR3 DNA: TGTGCCAGCAGCGTATCCAATCTCGGGACTGAAGCTTTCTTT
CDR3 protein: CASSVSNLGTEAFF
D gene: .
clone size: .
V gene: TRBV9
J gene: TRBJ1-1

CDR3 DNA: TGTGCCAGCAGTTACGGGGGGGCCAGTAACACTGAAGCTTTCTTT
CDR3 protein: CASSYGGASNTEAFF
D gene: .
clone size: .
V gene: TRBV6-5
J gene: TRBJ1-1

CDR3 DNA: TGCGCCAGCAGCCAAGTTACAGAAGACGAGCAGTTCTTC
CDR3 protein: CASSQVTEDEQFF
D gene: .
clone size: .
V gene: TRBV5-1
J gene: TRBJ2-1